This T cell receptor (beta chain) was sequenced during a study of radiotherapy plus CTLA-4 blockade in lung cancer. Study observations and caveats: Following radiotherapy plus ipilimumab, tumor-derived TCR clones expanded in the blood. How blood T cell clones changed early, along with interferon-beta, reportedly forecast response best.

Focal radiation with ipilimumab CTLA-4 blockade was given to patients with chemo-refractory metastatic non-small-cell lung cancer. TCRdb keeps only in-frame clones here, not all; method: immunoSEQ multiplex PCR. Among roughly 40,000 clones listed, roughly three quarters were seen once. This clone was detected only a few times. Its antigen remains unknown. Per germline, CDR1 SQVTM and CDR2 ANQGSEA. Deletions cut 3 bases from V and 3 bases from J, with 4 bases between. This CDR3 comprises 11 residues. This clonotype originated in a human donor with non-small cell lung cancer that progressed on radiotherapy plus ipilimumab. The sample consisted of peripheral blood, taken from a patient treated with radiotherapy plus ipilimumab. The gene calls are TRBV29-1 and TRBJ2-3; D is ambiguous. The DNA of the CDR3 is TGCAGCGTTGACCAGACAGATACGCAGTATTTT. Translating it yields CSVDQTDTQYF.